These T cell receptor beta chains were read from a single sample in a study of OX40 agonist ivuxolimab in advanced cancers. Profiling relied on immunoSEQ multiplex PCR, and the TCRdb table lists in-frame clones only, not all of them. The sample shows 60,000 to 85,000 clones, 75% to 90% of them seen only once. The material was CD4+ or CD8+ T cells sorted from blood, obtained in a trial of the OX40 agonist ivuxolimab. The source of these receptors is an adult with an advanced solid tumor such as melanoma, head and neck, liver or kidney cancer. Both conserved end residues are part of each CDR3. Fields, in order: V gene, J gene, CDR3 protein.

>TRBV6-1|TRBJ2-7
CASSVLSPGQGTAGNEQYF
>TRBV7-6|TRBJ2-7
CASSPGPNYEQYF
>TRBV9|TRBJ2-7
CASSVATQPYEQYF
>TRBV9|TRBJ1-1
CASSVDLNTEAFF
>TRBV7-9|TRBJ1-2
CASSFLVGYGYTF
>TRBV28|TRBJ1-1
CASSLYRSAAFF
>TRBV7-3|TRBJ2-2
CASSPRTGGTGELFF
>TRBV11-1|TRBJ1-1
CASSFGGALRDTEAFF
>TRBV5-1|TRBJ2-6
CASSLGLDFSGANVLTF
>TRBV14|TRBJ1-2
CASSQLQGIHGYTF
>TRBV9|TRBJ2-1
CASSLQGYNEQFF
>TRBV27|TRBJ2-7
CASGRQGGTYEQYF
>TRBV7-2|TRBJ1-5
CASSLQQHNQPQHF
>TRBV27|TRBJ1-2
CASSFGGHYGYTF
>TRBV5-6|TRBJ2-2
CASSLLGEGTPNTGELFF
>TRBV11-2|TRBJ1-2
CASSLTGETGYTF
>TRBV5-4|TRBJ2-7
CASSSGPDSYSYEQYF
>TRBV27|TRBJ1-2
CASSLYRGRSGYTF
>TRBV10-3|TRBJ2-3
CAIGEQGTDTQYF
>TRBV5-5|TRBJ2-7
CASSSSGDPAYEQYF
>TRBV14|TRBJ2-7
CASSQDSFRAGEQYF
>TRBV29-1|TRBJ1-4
CSVGFREVREKLFF
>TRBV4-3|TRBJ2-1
CASSQEGISGSYNEQFF
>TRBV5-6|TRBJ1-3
CASSSTRLGGNTIYF
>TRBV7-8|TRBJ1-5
CASSLEAGYSNQPQHF
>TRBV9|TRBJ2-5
CASSVQVGVQETQYF
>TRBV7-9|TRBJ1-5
CASSLAWDRESQPQHF